One and the same sample provided the 10 T cell receptor beta chains below, sequenced in a study of blood T cell repertoires in COVID-19. The method was immunoSEQ multiplex PCR; TCRdb's version includes in-frame clones alone and lacks a portion of them. The table shows more than 150,000 clones, with 75% to 90% occurring only once. Sequenced material: peripheral blood. Receptor source: a woman in her seventies with acute or convalescent COVID-19.

The chain uses TRBV9 and TRBJ1-4; 9 nucleotides align to TRBD1. Unmatched junction bases numbered 6, after V lost 3 bases and J lost 6 bases. From germline, CDR1 is SGDLS and CDR2 YYNGEE. The CDR3 contains 15 residues. Here the CDR3 reads CASSGQRTGDEKLFF. The CDR3 DNA sequence: TGTGCCAGCAGCGGCCAACGGACAGGGGATGAAAAACTGTTTTTT.

V gene TRBV18 combines with J gene TRBJ2-5, with 8 bases that match TRBD2. The trim removed 3 bases at V and 7 bases at J, leaving 7 bases unmatched. This CDR3 has 14 amino acids. The V gene's germline CDR1 is KGHSH and CDR2 LQKENI. CDR3 sequence: CASSPGAGARTQYF. The CDR3 DNA follows: TGTGCCAGCTCACCCGGAGCGGGGGCCCGGACCCAGTACTTC.

This sequence joins TRBV7-8 and TRBJ1-1; no clear D. This CDR3 is 13 amino acids long. Trimming stripped 6 bases from V and 1 base from J, with 9 bases between. Germline V gene data show CDR1 as SGHVS and CDR2 as FQNEAQ. Here the CDR3 DNA reads TGTGCCAGCAGAGGGAGGGCGAACACTGAAGCTTTCTTT. It is translated as CASRGRANTEAFF.

V and J are TRBV19 and TRBJ1-1; the match to TRBD1 covers 8 bases. V gave up 6 bases and J gave up 1 base; unmatched junction bases: 13. The CDR3 is 17 residues long. CDR1 is LNHDA, CDR2 SQIVND, per germline (reference sequence). CDR3 sequence: CASRRGQAISENTEAFF. DNA of the CDR3: TGTGCCAGTAGACGGGGACAGGCCATTTCAGAGAACACTGAAGCTTTCTTT.

The gene calls are TRBV19 and TRBJ1-5, with D possibly being TRBD1 (6 bases). The CDR3 has 16 residues. V was trimmed by 4 bases and J by 2 bases, leaving 15 bases between them. Germline CDR1 reads LNHDA; CDR2 reads SQIVND (reference sequence). The CDR3 coding sequence is TGTGCCAGTAGTACCCAACAGGGAACGGGCAATCAGCCCCAGCATTTT. Translation: CASSTQQGTGNQPQHF.

The chain carries TRBV12-3 or TRBV12-4 and TRBJ2-5, with D hard to call. Trimming removed 5 bases at V and 3 bases at J, with 7 bases between. The CDR3 totals 12 residues. The CDR3 sequence: CASSRQKETQYF. In DNA, the CDR3 is TGTGCCAGCAGTCGCCAGAAAGAGACCCAGTACTTC.

The chain combines TRBV4-1 with TRBJ1-2; TRBD1 aligns across 8 bases. The CDR3 is 16 residues long. V gave up 2 bases and J gave up 5 bases; unmatched junction bases: 10. CDR1 and CDR2 (germline): MGHRA, YSYEKL. The CDR3 DNA is TGCGCCAGCAGCCAATTGCCCGGACAGGGCCGGTATGGCTACACCTTC. It yields the protein CASSQLPGQGRYGYTF.

This clone appeared a single time. The rearrangement uses TRBV7-6 and TRBJ1-4, with TRBD1 as a possible D gene (6 bases). Trimming removed 5 bases from V and 10 bases from J, with 8 bases in between. The CDR3 sequence is 11 residues long. Per germline, CDR1 SGHVS and CDR2 FNYEAQ. This chain's CDR3 is CASSQGGKLFF. CDR3 bases: TGTGCCAGCAGCCAAGGGGGAAAACTGTTTTTT.

The chain uses TRBV19 and TRBJ2-5, with TRBD1 as a possible D gene (6 bases). Per germline, CDR1 LNHDA and CDR2 SQIVND (reference sequence). This CDR3 comprises 15 residues. V was cut by 8 bases and J by 2 bases, with 18 bases left in between. The CDR3 loop is CASSRFGTLQETQYF. DNA for the CDR3: TGTGCCAGTTCCCGTTTTGGGACACTACAAGAGACCCAGTACTTC. Variable domain in full (rest from reference TRBV19 and TRBJ2-5): DGGITQSPKYLFRKEGQNVTLSCEQNLNHDAMYWYRQDPGQGLRLIYYSQIVNDFQKGDIAEGYSVSREKKESFPLTVTSAQKNPTAFYLCASSRFGTLQETQYFGPGTRLLVL.

V is TRBV4-1 and J is TRBJ1-2; TRBD1 agrees at 7 bases. This CDR3 spans 18 amino acids. The junction had 11 bases not matched to a gene; V was cut back by 0 bases and J by 1 base. Germline values: CDR1 MGHRA, CDR2 YSYEKL. CDR3 residues: CASSQDLRQGGGNYGYTF. In nucleotides, the CDR3 is TGCGCCAGCAGCCAAGACCTGAGGCAGGGGGGAGGTAACTATGGCTACACCTTC.